Listed below are T cell receptor beta chains from one sample, sequenced in a study of PD-1 blockade in classical Hodgkin lymphoma. The assay was immunoSEQ multiplex PCR, and TCRdb's table has in-frame clones only and misses some. The sample includes some 93,000 clones, more than 90% of them seen just once. The sequencing here drew on peripheral blood mononuclear cells (PBMCs), taken at baseline. These TCRs come from a human donor with classical Hodgkin lymphoma. Each CDR3 is given with its conserved first and last residue. The order of the fields is clone size, J gene, D gene, V gene, CDR3 protein, CDR3 DNA. A D gene is named only where the DNA matches it firmly. Clone size, where shown, is once, few, many, or a class for clones that have expanded.

>-|TRBJ2-3|TRBD2|TRBV29-1
CSVLAGGTDTQYF
TGCAGCGTCCTAGCGGGGGGCACAGATACGCAGTATTTT
>-|TRBJ2-7|-|TRBV28
CATSLFNGLTYEQYF
TGTGCCACCAGTCTTTTTAACGGGCTAACCTACGAGCAGTACTTC
>-|TRBJ1-3|-|TRBV14
CASSQGWVSGNTIYF
TGTGCCAGCAGCCAAGGCTGGGTATCTGGAAACACCATATATTTT
>-|TRBJ2-3|-|TRBV4-1
CASSQVVTPTDTQYF
TGCGCCAGCAGCCAAGTCGTTACCCCCACAGATACGCAGTATTTT
>-|TRBJ2-7|-|TRBV29-1
CSVGARGQNSYEQYF
TGCAGCGTTGGGGCCCGCGGACAGAACTCCTACGAGCAGTACTTC
>few|TRBJ2-1|TRBD2|TRBV6-1
CASSAAGGRVMEQFF
TGTGCCAGCTCCGCTGCGGGAGGCCGTGTGATGGAGCAGTTCTTC
>-|TRBJ1-3|-|TRBV15
CATSRAAGVSGNTIYF
TGTGCCACCAGCAGAGCCGCCGGCGTCTCTGGAAACACCATATATTTT
>-|TRBJ2-1|TRBD2|TRBV6-5
CASAGGPSSYNEQFF
TGTGCCAGCGCGGGGGGCCCTAGCTCCTACAATGAGCAGTTCTTC
>-|TRBJ2-7|-|TRBV27
CASSSIGLIAVQYF
TGTGCCAGCAGTTCGATTGGACTGATCGCAGTGCAGTACTTC
>-|TRBJ2-1|TRBD2|TRBV10-2
CASTGTSGSIGTYNEQFF
TGCGCCAGCACCGGGACTAGCGGGTCCATTGGGACCTACAATGAGCAGTTCTTC
>-|TRBJ1-3|TRBD1|TRBV28
CASSSTRGRFTIYF
TGTGCCAGCAGCTCTACCAGGGGGCGGTTCACCATATATTTT
>once|TRBJ2-5|-|TRBV18
CASSSQETQYF
TGTGCCAGCTCATCCCAAGAGACCCAGTACTTC
>-|TRBJ1-1|-|TRBV10-3
CAISDGQANTEAFF
TGTGCCATCAGTGACGGGCAGGCGAACACTGAAGCTTTCTTT
>-|TRBJ1-1|TRBD1|TRBV9
CASSVTGGITEAFF
TGTGCCAGCAGCGTGACAGGGGGCATCACTGAAGCTTTCTTT
>-|TRBJ2-1|TRBD2|TRBV27
CASSSIGTSPNNEQFF
TGTGCCAGCAGTTCGATCGGGACTAGCCCTAACAATGAGCAGTTCTTC
>-|TRBJ2-1|-|TRBV27
CASSFKQGREQFF
TGTGCCAGCAGTTTTAAACAGGGTCGTGAGCAGTTCTTC
>-|TRBJ2-3|-|TRBV19
CASSIGFLSTRSTDTQYF
TGTGCCAGTAGTATTGGTTTTCTCTCCACCCGAAGCACAGATACGCAGTATTTT
>once|TRBJ2-7|-|TRBV30
CAWSVLQAGEQYF
TGTGCCTGGAGTGTATTACAGGCGGGGGAGCAGTACTTC
>once|TRBJ1-1|TRBD1|TRBV28
CASSTLRDSEAFF
TGTGCCAGCAGTACCCTCCGGGACAGTGAAGCTTTCTTT
>-|TRBJ1-5|-|TRBV28
CASSSPWGLDQPQHF
TGTGCCAGCAGCTCCCCTTGGGGACTCGATCAGCCCCAGCATTTT
>few|TRBJ1-5|-|TRBV2
CASCPFRDTDQPQHF
TGTGCCAGCTGTCCCTTCCGGGACACCGATCAGCCCCAGCATTTT
>-|TRBJ1-3|TRBD1|TRBV5-5
CASSVAQGANLNTIYF
TGTGCCAGCAGCGTGGCGCAGGGGGCTAATCTAAACACCATATATTTT
>once|TRBJ2-7|TRBD2|TRBV7-8
CASSLWREKANEQYF
TGTGCCAGCAGCTTATGGCGGGAGAAGGCAAACGAGCAGTACTTC
>-|TRBJ2-1|-|TRBV11-3
CASSIGDEQFF
TGTGCCAGCAGCATAGGCGATGAGCAGTTCTTC
>-|TRBJ2-7|-|TRBV7-9
CASSQTSYEQYF
TGTGCCAGCAGTCAGACCTCCTACGAGCAGTACTTC
>-|TRBJ2-7|TRBD2|TRBV11-2
CASSQARFLAGGYEQYF
TGTGCCAGCAGCCAAGCTAGGTTTCTAGCGGGAGGTTACGAGCAGTACTTC
>-|TRBJ1-1|-|TRBV6-6
CASSYSFGTEAFF
TGTGCCAGCAGTTACTCGTTTGGCACTGAAGCTTTCTTT
>-|TRBJ1-1|-|TRBV7-6
CASSLGVTGLNTEAFF
TGTGCCAGCAGCTTAGGAGTTACGGGGCTGAACACTGAAGCTTTCTTT
>once|TRBJ2-1|TRBD2|TRBV10-3
CATQRDAGNEQFF
TGTGCCACCCAGCGGGACGCAGGGAATGAGCAGTTCTTC
>-|TRBJ2-3|-|TRBV4-1
CASSPPGGSQYF
TGCGCCAGCAGCCCCCCTGGCGGATCTCAGTATTTT
>-|TRBJ2-5|TRBD1|TRBV13
CASSRGTGNSQETQYF
TGTGCCAGCAGCCGAGGGACAGGGAATAGCCAAGAGACCCAGTACTTC
>-|TRBJ2-5|TRBD1|TRBV19
CASSKGTGAQYF
TGTGCCAGTAGTAAGGGGACAGGGGCCCAGTACTTC
>-|TRBJ2-7|TRBD2|TRBV5-6
CASSLSAGGPWEQYF
TGTGCCAGCAGCTTATCAGCGGGAGGACCGTGGGAGCAGTACTTC
>-|TRBJ2-1|TRBD1|TRBV6-5
CASSYSRTGGNEQFF
TGTGCCAGCAGTTACTCGCGGACAGGCGGCAATGAGCAGTTCTTC
>-|TRBJ2-7|-|TRBV9
CASSLSGDYEQYF
TGTGCCAGCAGCTTATCAGGGGACTACGAGCAGTACTTC
>once|TRBJ2-1|-|TRBV9
CASSVAQGYSYNEQFF
TGTGCCAGCAGCGTAGCCCAGGGGTACTCCTACAATGAGCAGTTCTTC
>-|TRBJ2-1|-|TRBV19
CASSSVSSYNEQFF
TGTGCCAGTAGTTCGGTAAGCTCCTACAATGAGCAGTTCTTC
>-|TRBJ2-7|-|TRBV7-9
CASSLATGTPTYF
TGTGCCAGCAGCTTAGCTACCGGGACTCCGACCTACTTC
>-|TRBJ2-3|TRBD2|TRBV11-3
CASSRTRGTDTQYF
TGTGCCAGCAGCCGGACTAGAGGCACAGATACGCAGTATTTT
>-|TRBJ2-5|TRBD2|TRBV29-1
CSVNVAGVRETQYF
TGCAGCGTTAACGTAGCGGGAGTTCGGGAGACCCAGTACTTC
>once|TRBJ2-7|TRBD2|TRBV9
CASSVGASGSWSYEQYF
TGTGCCAGCAGCGTAGGGGCTAGCGGGAGCTGGTCCTACGAGCAGTACTTC
>-|TRBJ1-1|-|TRBV6-1
CASGRSGNSEAFF
TGTGCCAGCGGTCGATCAGGTAACTCTGAAGCTTTCTTT
>-|TRBJ1-1|-|TRBV9
CASSRGGGFMNTEAFF
TGTGCCAGCAGCAGAGGGGGAGGGTTCATGAACACTGAAGCTTTCTTT
>-|TRBJ2-7|TRBD1|TRBV18
CASSPGTGGIAYEQYF
TGTGCCAGCTCACCGGGGACAGGGGGCATCGCCTACGAGCAGTACTTC
>-|TRBJ2-7|-|TRBV21-1
CASSKDGGGMLGEQYF
TGTGCCAGCAGCAAAGACGGGGGAGGGATGCTTGGCGAGCAGTACTTC
>-|TRBJ2-2|-|TRBV7-8
CASSSAGFISGELFF
TGTGCCAGCAGCTCAGCAGGTTTTATCTCCGGGGAGCTGTTTTTT